This T cell receptor (beta chain) was observed in a study of T cell changes during pregnancy in multiple sclerosis (dated by TCRdb to about 2019). For context, the study as a whole: Changes in the T cell repertoire over the course of pregnancy were examined in this study in women with multiple sclerosis.

The library was made by the immunoSEQ multiplex PCR assay. Entries here come from immuneACCESS through TCRdb and include only in-frame sequences with V and J called. Some clones fail to appear in such tables; in the studies checked, an unresolved V gene covers under half of the shortfall, and the cause of the remainder is unknown. The sample includes 40,000 or so clones, with approximately 90% observed a single time. The top ten clones comprise less than 0.45% of the sample. This clone was observed a handful of times. What antigen it recognizes has not been identified. Within one base of it there is no much larger clone, and no base qualities were kept. At the junction V is shortened by 7 bases and J by 6 bases, with 12 bases in between. The germline V gene sets CDR1 to MDHEN and CDR2 to SYDVKM. From cysteine to phenylalanine, the CDR3 is 13 amino acids long. Here the CDR3 DNA is all that survives: 39 bases in frame from base 1.

The sequence joins TRBV28 to TRBJ2-2; the D gene remains uncertain. This clonotype originated in a female donor with multiple sclerosis, enrolled in a pregnancy study. Source: CD4+ T cells from peripheral blood mononuclear cells, taken in the third trimester of pregnancy. The nucleotides read TGTGCCAGCACCCCAGATGTTGCCGGGGAGCTGTTTTTT. Protein translation: CASTPDVAGELFF.